What follows are 29 T cell receptor beta chains derived from one specimen sequenced in a study of shared clonotypes between healthy human individuals. The naive CD8 population came from CD45RO-negative cells selected for CCR7, without terminally differentiated effector memory CD45RA+ cells. Only in-frame clones appear in the TCRdb table, and some are missing; sequencing was by immunoSEQ multiplex PCR. The sample lists more than 550,000 clones, about 91% seen once, with approximately 24% in the top ten. Sequenced sample: naive CD8+ T cells sorted from blood. The receptors were sampled from a man aged 25-40 years in good health.

The genes are TRBV6-5 and TRBJ2-7, with 8 bases that match TRBD2. V shed 6 bases, J shed 3 bases, and the junction held 4 bases outside the gene matches. Germline CDR1 is MNHEY and CDR2 is SVGAGI. The CDR3 is 13 amino acids. The CDR3 region has the DNA TGTGCCAGCAGGACGGGACTAGTCTACGAGCAGTACTTC. Amino acid sequence: CASRTGLVYEQYF.

The V call is TRBV4-1, the J call TRBJ2-3, with D perhaps TRBD1 (5 bases). The CDR3 spans 16 residues. Trimming left V 1 base short and J 8 bases short, with 19 bases between. CDR1 is MGHRA, CDR2 YSYEKL, per germline. CDR3: CASSQVTGLDSGTQYF. DNA for the CDR3: TGCGCCAGCAGCCAAGTCACAGGTCTGGATTCAGGTACGCAGTATTTT.

CDR3 DNA: TGCGCCAGCAGCCCCGGGACAGGGGGCTCCTACGAGCAGTACTTC. Encoded protein: CASSPGTGGSYEQYF. The V call is TRBV4-1, the J call TRBJ2-7; 11 nucleotides line up with TRBD1. In germline, CDR1 is MGHRA, CDR2 YSYEKL. Losses at the gene ends were 4 bases for V and 0 bases for J; bases not matched to a gene: 2. CDR3 length equals 15 residues.

This rearrangement joins TRBV4-2 to TRBJ2-3; D is possibly TRBD1 (7 bases). V was shortened by 5 bases and J by 2 bases, with 20 bases between the two germline ends. CDR1 is LGHNA, CDR2 YNFKEQ, per germline. The CDR3 loop spans 17 amino acids. Written as DNA, the CDR3 is TGTGCCAGCAGCGAGGGGGCAGGGGGAGGAACCACAGATACGCAGTATTTT. This codes for CASSEGAGGGTTDTQYF.

The genes are TRBV11-2 and TRBJ2-3, with TRBD2 matching over 7 bases. Per the germline V gene, CDR1 is SGHAT and CDR2 is FQNNGV. Unmatched junction bases numbered 9, after V lost 7 bases and J lost 2 bases. The CDR3 consists of 15 residues. CDR3 amino acids: CASNVGGGVTDTQYF. DNA of the CDR3: TGTGCCAGCAATGTTGGGGGAGGGGTCACAGATACGCAGTATTTT.

V is TRBV27 and J is TRBJ2-1, with 13 bases identical to TRBD2. Per germline, CDR1 MNHEY and CDR2 SMNVEV (reference sequence). This CDR3 comprises 19 residues. Trimming removed 0 bases from V and 9 bases from J; junction bases left unmatched: 14. The CDR3 region is CASSLSSYPGLAGITEQFF. The CDR3 coding sequence is TGTGCCAGCAGTTTATCCTCCTACCCGGGACTAGCGGGAATCACTGAGCAGTTCTTC.

The chain combines TRBV4-3 with TRBJ2-7; D may be TRBD2 (5 bases). V was trimmed by 1 base and J by 7 bases, leaving 11 bases between them. The CDR3 loop spans 13 amino acids. Per the germline V gene, CDR1 is LGHNA and CDR2 is YSLEER. The CDR3: CASSQALTGEQYF. CDR3 bases: TGCGCCAGCAGCCAAGCCCTCACGGGGGAGCAGTACTTC.

This chain uses TRBV13 with TRBJ2-1; 12 nucleotides align to TRBD2. CDR1 is PRHDT, CDR2 FYEKMQ, per germline (reference sequence). V was clipped by 6 bases and J by 8 bases; unmatched bases: 8. This CDR3 region has 15 residues. In DNA form, the CDR3 reads TGTGCCAGCAGTCGGCTAGCGGGAGGGATCGATGAGCAGTTCTTC. This encodes CASSRLAGGIDEQFF. Full variable domain (rest looked up from reference TRBV13 and TRBJ2-1): AAGVIQSPRHLIKEKRETATLKCYPIPRHDTVYWYQQGPGQDPQFLISFYEKMQSDKGSIPDRFSAQQFSDYHSELNMSSLELGDSALYFCASSRLAGGIDEQFFGPGTRLTVL.

V and J are TRBV11-2 and TRBJ2-6; tentatively, D is TRBD2 (6 bases). The CDR3 has 19 amino acids. V lost 5 bases, J lost 0 bases, and 20 bases lay in between. Germline lookup yields CDR1 SGHAT and CDR2 FQNNGV. The CDR3: CASSAYFGGPTSGANVLTF. CDR3 in DNA: TGTGCCAGCAGCGCCTACTTCGGGGGACCAACCTCTGGGGCCAACGTCCTGACTTTC.

The chain employs TRBV28 and TRBJ2-3; D ambiguous. Germline V gene sequence: CDR1 MDHEN, CDR2 SYDVKM. The CDR3 contains 15 residues. V was trimmed by 7 bases and J by 5 bases, leaving 19 bases between them. The CDR3 is CASNPIGLHGDTQYF. CDR3 coding DNA: TGTGCCAGCAACCCTATAGGCCTGCACGGAGATACGCAGTATTTT.

The gene calls are TRBV6-5 and TRBJ1-1; D is unresolved. CDR1 is MNHEY and CDR2 is SVGAGI in the germline V gene. The V and J ends lost 6 bases and 0 bases respectively, with 8 bases between them. This CDR3 region has 13 residues. In DNA form, the CDR3 reads TGTGCCAGCAGCCCCATAATGAACACTGAAGCTTTCTTT. Protein: CASSPIMNTEAFF.

This clone was recorded once. The chain recombines TRBV7-9 with TRBJ2-1, with D possibly TRBD2 on 5 matching bases. V gave up 5 bases and J gave up 0 bases, with 14 bases separating them. CDR3 length equals 16 residues. Germline-derived CDR1 and CDR2 are SEHNR and FQNEAQ (reference sequence). Here the CDR3 reads CASSPRSAGSYNEQFF. CDR3 nucleotide sequence: TGTGCCAGCAGCCCAAGGTCGGCGGGCTCCTACAATGAGCAGTTCTTC.

This sequence joins TRBV5-5 and TRBJ1-4; D is perhaps TRBD1 (6 bases). In germline, CDR1 is SGHKS, CDR2 YYEKEE (reference sequence). V was pared by 4 bases and J by 5 bases, with 15 bases between. The CDR3 consists of 15 residues. The chain's CDR3 is CASSIDTGLNEKLFF. For the CDR3, the DNA is TGTGCCAGCAGCATCGACACAGGGCTGAATGAAAAACTGTTTTTT.

The chain uses TRBV13 and TRBJ2-7; D is possibly TRBD2 (5 bases). Germline values: CDR1 PRHDT, CDR2 FYEKMQ (reference sequence). The CDR3 runs to 15 residues. Trimming shortened V by 1 base and J by 2 bases, and 12 bases separated the two germline ends. CDR3 DNA sequence: TGTGCCAGCAGCTTAGTAGGCGAGGGTACCTACGAGCAGTACTTC. It codes for CASSLVGEGTYEQYF.

Regarding this clone: Other DNA sequences in the same sample also yield this CDR3. The chain combines TRBV11-2 with TRBJ2-1; D unresolved. This CDR3 has 11 residues. CDR1 is SGHAT, CDR2 FQNNGV, per germline. V was trimmed by 3 bases and J by 6 bases, leaving 3 bases between them. The CDR3 sequence is CASSFGNEQFF. The CDR3 bases are TGTGCCAGCAGCTTTGGCAATGAGCAGTTCTTC.

This chain uses TRBV27 with TRBJ2-5; D may be TRBD1 (6 bases). V gave up 5 bases and J gave up 7 bases, with 17 bases separating them. Germline V gene data show CDR1 as MNHEY and CDR2 as SMNVEV (reference sequence). The CDR3 sequence is 14 residues long. CDR3 in amino acids: CASSMTGTIRTQYF. The CDR3 nucleotides read TGTGCCAGCAGTATGACCGGGACAATTCGGACCCAGTACTTC.

The rearrangement uses TRBV28 and TRBJ2-1; D uncertain. The CDR3 is made up of 15 amino acids. The V end was cut by 10 bases, the J end by 2 bases, with 18 bases between. Germline CDR1 MDHEN, CDR2 SYDVKM. CDR3 coding DNA: TGTGCCATCAAAGGTGGAAGCGTCACCTACAATGAGCAGTTCTTC. It is translated as CAIKGGSVTYNEQFF.

V and J are TRBV4-1 and TRBJ2-1; TRBD2 aligns across 10 bases. This CDR3 has 16 amino acids. Germline trimming cut 5 bases from V and 7 bases from J; bases unmatched to any gene: 11. Germline assignment: CDR1 MGHRA and CDR2 YSYEKL. The CDR3 nucleotides read TGCGCCAGCAGCGAGCTCCTAGCGGGAGAGTGGAATGAGCAGTTCTTC. It yields the protein CASSELLAGEWNEQFF.

The chain has TRBV7-9 and TRBJ2-3; 9 bases are shared with TRBD1. The V and J ends lost 4 bases and 2 bases, in that order; junction bases with no gene match: 16. CDR1 is SEHNR and CDR2 is FQNEAQ in the germline V gene (reference sequence). This CDR3 spans 19 amino acids. The CDR3 here is CASSSTLYRDRDFTDTQYF. The CDR3 DNA reads as TGTGCCAGCAGCTCGACCCTCTACCGGGACAGGGATTTCACAGATACGCAGTATTTT. The variable domain in full, completed from reference TRBV7-9 and TRBJ2-3, reads DTGVSQNPRHKITKRGQNVTFRCDPISEHNRLYWYRQTLGQGPEFLTYFQNEAQLEKSRLLSDRFSAERPKGSFSTLEIQRTEQGDSAMYLCASSSTLYRDRDFTDTQYFGPGTRLTVL.

The gene calls are TRBV27 and TRBJ1-2; TRBD1 is a possible D gene (6 bases). Germline V gene lookup returns CDR1 MNHEY and CDR2 SMNVEV (reference sequence). Trimming pared 6 bases from V and 2 bases from J, leaving 19 bases between. The CDR3 runs to 16 residues. The CDR3 loop reads CASSPLQGDPNYGYTF. CDR3 nucleotide sequence: TGTGCCAGCAGCCCGTTACAGGGCGATCCGAACTATGGCTACACCTTC.

The chain links TRBV5-4 to TRBJ2-1; D is possibly TRBD1 (5 bases). The CDR3 is 14 amino acids. V gave up 1 base and J gave up 8 bases, with 13 bases separating them. CDR1 and CDR2 (germline): SGHNT, YYREEE (reference sequence). For the CDR3, the DNA is TGTGCCAGCAGCTTGAGGGGCTCGAAAGATGAGCAGTTCTTC. Its protein product is CASSLRGSKDEQFF.

The chain is built from TRBV29-1 and TRBJ1-1; 7 positions match TRBD1. CDR1 and CDR2 from the germline V gene are SQVTM and ANQGSEA. The CDR3 length is 14 residues. J lost 1 base, V lost 6 bases, and 8 bases had no gene match. The DNA of the CDR3 is TGCAGCGTAGAGACGGGACAGCCGAACACTGAAGCTTTCTTT. This codes for CSVETGQPNTEAFF.

V gene TRBV11-2 combines with J gene TRBJ2-3, with D tentatively TRBD2 (5 bases). This CDR3 contains 16 residues. Per the germline V gene, CDR1 is SGHAT and CDR2 is FQNNGV. The ends were cut back, 0 bases at V and 4 bases at J, with 14 bases in the middle. The CDR3 protein is CASSLETRFWADTQYF. CDR3 bases: TGTGCCAGCAGCTTAGAAACTAGATTCTGGGCAGATACGCAGTATTTT.

This chain joins TRBV29-1 and TRBJ2-2; D unclear. This CDR3 is built from 14 residues. Germline V gene lookup returns CDR1 SQVTM and CDR2 ANQGSEA. With 4 bases removed from V and 1 base from J, the gap between germline ends came to 10 bases. In DNA form, the CDR3 reads TGCAGCGTTGGGGGTGGGGTGAACACCGGGGAGCTGTTTTTT. Residues: CSVGGGVNTGELFF.

The CDR3, as DNA: TGTGCCAGCAGTGAAGAAGGACTCCCAAACCAAGAGACCCAGTACTTC. Translating it yields CASSEEGLPNQETQYF. This chain uses TRBV6-1 with TRBJ2-5; maybe TRBD2 (5 bases). Trimming stripped 1 base from V and 0 bases from J, with 12 bases between. The length of the CDR3 is 16 residues. Germline V gene data show CDR1 as MNHNS and CDR2 as SASEGT.

This chain links TRBV7-6 with TRBJ2-7; D gene unclear. Germline lookup yields CDR1 SGHVS and CDR2 FNYEAQ. The CDR3 runs 16 residues. Trimming took 2 bases from V and 5 from J, leaving 19 bases between them. CDR3 loop: CASSLYFQAPPHEQYF. In DNA form, the CDR3 reads TGTGCCAGCAGCTTATACTTCCAGGCCCCACCCCACGAGCAGTACTTC.

V usage is TRBV10-1 and J usage is TRBJ2-3; 9 bases map to TRBD1. Germline CDR1 is WNHNN and CDR2 is SYGVQD (reference sequence). The CDR3 covers 14 residues. Trimming at V came to 4 bases and at J to 4 bases, leaving 3 bases not matched to a gene. The CDR3 loop reads CASSGTGEADTQYF. The CDR3 DNA reads TGCGCCAGCAGTGGGACAGGGGAGGCAGATACGCAGTATTTT.

The chain has TRBV11-2 and TRBJ2-3; a weak D match, TRBD2 (5 bases). Germline lookup yields CDR1 SGHAT and CDR2 FQNNGV. This CDR3 has 15 residues. The V and J ends lost 3 bases and 6 bases respectively, with 16 bases between them. As DNA, the CDR3 is TGTGCCAGCAGCTTTCTAGCCAATCGATTGGATACGCAGTATTTT. Its protein is CASSFLANRLDTQYF.

The genes are TRBV5-4 and TRBJ2-1; D is undetermined. The CDR3 length is 16 residues. Germline-derived CDR1 and CDR2 are SGHNT and YYREEE (reference sequence). Trimming shortened V by 0 bases and J by 0 bases, and 10 bases separated the two germline ends. CDR3 residues: CASSLAPGSSYNEQFF. The CDR3 DNA reads as TGTGCCAGCAGCTTGGCCCCAGGAAGCTCCTACAATGAGCAGTTCTTC.